This TCR beta chain was recorded in a study of T cells in Graves' hyperthyroidism and ophthalmopathy. Study-level findings and limits: Researchers report that a 13 V-J model separated ophthalmopathy from stable hyperthyroidism. Prediction of ophthalmopathy progression came a median around 6 months pre-onset.

There were TCR beta CDR3 regions amplified from RNA transcripts. HTBI primers were employed in a first-round RT-PCR of the TCR CDR3. A single record per CDR3 protein comes from TCRdb applying MiXCR to the multiplex PCR reads. Counted here are around 420,000 distinct CDR3 sequences, 15% to 17% occurring once; the ten biggest clones make up approximately 14%. This clonotype has just a few counts. Its antigen is not known. Germline CDR1 and CDR2: SEHNR and FQNEAQ (reference sequence). V lost 2 bases, J lost 9 bases, and 11 bases lay in between. This CDR3 has 14 amino acids. The TCR comes from a woman aged 18-29 years with Graves' hyperthyroidism. The specimen was blood. The chain employs TRBV7-9 and TRBJ1-6; a possible D gene is TRBD1 (5 bases). The CDR3 DNA sequence: TGTGCCAGCAGCTTAATGCAGGGAGGTTCACCCCTCCACTTT. It specifies CASSLMQGGSPLHF.